Listed below are T cell receptor beta chains from one sample, sequenced in a study of shared clonotypes between healthy human individuals. TCRdb keeps only in-frame clones here, not all; method: immunoSEQ multiplex PCR. The sample holds 330,000 or so clones, roughly 70% seen once. The sequencing sample was made of memory CD4+ T cells sorted from blood. The receptors stem from a man younger than 40 in good health. CDR3s include the opening cysteine and the closing phenylalanine or tryptophan. A D gene is named only where the DNA matches it firmly. Where a row states a size, it is once, few, many or the class of an expanded clone; other rows omit it.

clone size: few; J gene: TRBJ1-1; CDR3 length: 13; D gene: NA; V gene: TRBV7-2; CDR3 DNA: TGTGCCAGCAGTCTAGACGGATACACTGAAGCTTTCTTT; CDR3 protein: CASSLDGYTEAFF
clone size: once; J gene: TRBJ1-1; CDR3 length: 13; D gene: NA; V gene: TRBV5-1; CDR3 DNA: TGCGCCAGCAGCGCGGTGAGAGGAGGCGAAGCTTTCTTT; CDR3 protein: CASSAVRGGEAFF
clone size: NA; J gene: TRBJ2-3; CDR3 length: 8; D gene: NA; V gene: TRBV7-9; CDR3 DNA: TGTGCCGGAGATACGCAGTATTTT; CDR3 protein: CAGDTQYF
clone size: NA; J gene: TRBJ1-3; CDR3 length: 13; D gene: NA; V gene: TRBV7-9; CDR3 DNA: TGTGCCAGCGCAGAGACCTCTGGAAACACCATATATTTT; CDR3 protein: CASAETSGNTIYF
clone size: many; J gene: TRBJ2-1; CDR3 length: 13; D gene: NA; V gene: TRBV28; CDR3 DNA: TGTGCCAGCAGTATCAGGGCCTACAATGAGCAGTTCTTC; CDR3 protein: CASSIRAYNEQFF
clone size: NA; J gene: TRBJ2-6; CDR3 length: 15; D gene: NA; V gene: TRBV28; CDR3 DNA: TGTGCCAGCAGTTTAACCCTCTCTGGGGCCAACGTCCTGACTTTC; CDR3 protein: CASSLTLSGANVLTF
clone size: NA; J gene: TRBJ2-2; CDR3 length: 15; D gene: TRBD1; V gene: TRBV14; CDR3 DNA: TGTGCCAGCAGCCCCCGGACAGGTCGCACCGGGGAGCTGTTTTTT; CDR3 protein: CASSPRTGRTGELFF
clone size: NA; J gene: TRBJ2-3; CDR3 length: 14; D gene: NA; V gene: TRBV14; CDR3 DNA: TGTGCCAGCAGCCAAGTAACGTTTCGTGGTACGCAGTATTTT; CDR3 protein: CASSQVTFRGTQYF
clone size: NA; J gene: TRBJ2-5; CDR3 length: 13; D gene: TRBD2; V gene: TRBV6-4; CDR3 DNA: TGTGCCAGGGGGAGGCTAGCGGAAGAGACCCAGTACTTC; CDR3 protein: CARGRLAEETQYF
clone size: NA; J gene: TRBJ1-4; CDR3 length: 14; D gene: TRBD1; V gene: TRBV19; CDR3 DNA: TGTGCCAGTACCCTGGGACAGGGAAATGAAAAACTGTTTTTT; CDR3 protein: CASTLGQGNEKLFF
clone size: few; J gene: TRBJ2-1; CDR3 length: 16; D gene: NA; V gene: TRBV15; CDR3 DNA: TGTGCCACCAGCAGAGATCACCGAGGGACCTACAATGAGCAGTTCTTC; CDR3 protein: CATSRDHRGTYNEQFF
clone size: few; J gene: TRBJ2-7; CDR3 length: 14; D gene: NA; V gene: TRBV6-6; CDR3 DNA: TGTGCCAGCAGCAGACTTGACAGTTTGTACGAGCAGTACTTC; CDR3 protein: CASSRLDSLYEQYF
clone size: NA; J gene: TRBJ1-2; CDR3 length: 13; D gene: NA; V gene: TRBV29-1; CDR3 DNA: TGCAGCGTTGAAGGCGCCTTGGCGGGTGGCTACACCTTC; CDR3 protein: CSVEGALAGGYTF
clone size: NA; J gene: TRBJ2-3; CDR3 length: 17; D gene: TRBD2; V gene: TRBV4-2; CDR3 DNA: TGTGCCAGCAGCCAAGAGGTACAAGCGGGGGGCACAGATACGCAGTATTTT; CDR3 protein: CASSQEVQAGGTDTQYF
clone size: NA; J gene: TRBJ1-4; CDR3 length: 19; D gene: TRBD1; V gene: TRBV7-6; CDR3 DNA: TGTGCCAGCAGCACACAAGGACAGGGGGCCCGAAAGATAAATGAAAAACTGTTTTTT; CDR3 protein: CASSTQGQGARKINEKLFF
clone size: NA; J gene: TRBJ1-1; CDR3 length: 15; D gene: NA; V gene: TRBV10-3; CDR3 DNA: TGTGCCATCAGTGTAGGGCGGCTCTCAACGAGTGAAGCTTTCTTT; CDR3 protein: CAISVGRLSTSEAFF
clone size: once; J gene: TRBJ1-1; CDR3 length: 15; D gene: TRBD1; V gene: TRBV29-1; CDR3 DNA: TGCAGCGTTGAAGGCCTGGACAGGGGAGCCTATGGAGCTTTCTTT; CDR3 protein: CSVEGLDRGAYGAFF
clone size: NA; J gene: TRBJ1-1; CDR3 length: 13; D gene: NA; V gene: TRBV28; CDR3 DNA: TGTGCCAGCAGTTTATTGGGAGTAACTGAAGCTTTCTTT; CDR3 protein: CASSLLGVTEAFF
clone size: NA; J gene: TRBJ1-1; CDR3 length: 13; D gene: NA; V gene: TRBV11-2; CDR3 DNA: TGTGCCAGCAGCTTCGGCACCGTTGGTGAAGCTTTCTTT; CDR3 protein: CASSFGTVGEAFF
clone size: NA; J gene: TRBJ2-5; CDR3 length: 13; D gene: NA; V gene: TRBV11-2; CDR3 DNA: TGTGCCAGCAGCCGATCAGGGGAAGAGACCCAGTACTTC; CDR3 protein: CASSRSGEETQYF
clone size: NA; J gene: TRBJ1-1; CDR3 length: 13; D gene: NA; V gene: TRBV4-1; CDR3 DNA: TGCGCCAGCAGCCACCGGGAGGACACTGAAGCTTTCTTT; CDR3 protein: CASSHREDTEAFF
clone size: NA; J gene: TRBJ2-7; CDR3 length: 13; D gene: TRBD2; V gene: TRBV6-5; CDR3 DNA: TGTGCCAGCAGTCGGACTAGCCTATACGAGCAGTACTTC; CDR3 protein: CASSRTSLYEQYF
clone size: NA; J gene: TRBJ1-2; CDR3 length: 15; D gene: NA; V gene: TRBV15; CDR3 DNA: TGTGCCACCAGCAGGCCGGAAGTATCTAACTATGGCTACACCTTC; CDR3 protein: CATSRPEVSNYGYTF
clone size: NA; J gene: TRBJ2-7; CDR3 length: 11; D gene: NA; V gene: TRBV20-1; CDR3 DNA: TGCAGTGCTAGAGGAATGGGCGAGCAGTACTTC; CDR3 protein: CSARGMGEQYF
clone size: NA; J gene: TRBJ1-1; CDR3 length: 14; D gene: NA; V gene: TRBV27; CDR3 DNA: TGTGCCAGCAGTCGCGACAGACTGAACACTGAAGCTTTCTTT; CDR3 protein: CASSRDRLNTEAFF
clone size: NA; J gene: TRBJ2-3; CDR3 length: 12; D gene: NA; V gene: TRBV7-2; CDR3 DNA: TGTGCCCACCACGGTATGGCAGATACGCAGTATTTT; CDR3 protein: CAHHGMADTQYF
clone size: NA; J gene: TRBJ2-5; CDR3 length: 15; D gene: TRBD2; V gene: TRBV5-4; CDR3 DNA: TGTGCCAGCAGCTTAGGTAGCGGGCCCCGCGAGACCCAGTACTTC; CDR3 protein: CASSLGSGPRETQYF
clone size: NA; J gene: TRBJ2-2; CDR3 length: 13; D gene: NA; V gene: TRBV9; CDR3 DNA: TGTGCCAGCAGCGTAGTTGGTGCGGGGGAGCTGTTTTTT; CDR3 protein: CASSVVGAGELFF